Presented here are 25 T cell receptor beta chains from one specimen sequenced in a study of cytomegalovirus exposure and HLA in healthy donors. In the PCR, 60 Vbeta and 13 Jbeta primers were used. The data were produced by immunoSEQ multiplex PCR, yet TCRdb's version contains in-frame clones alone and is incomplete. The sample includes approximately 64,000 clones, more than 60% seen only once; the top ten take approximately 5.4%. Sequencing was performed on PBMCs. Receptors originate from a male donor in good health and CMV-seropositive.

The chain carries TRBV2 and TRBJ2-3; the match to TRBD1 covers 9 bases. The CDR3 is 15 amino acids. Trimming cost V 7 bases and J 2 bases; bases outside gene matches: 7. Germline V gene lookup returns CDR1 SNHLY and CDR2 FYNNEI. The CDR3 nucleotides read TGTGCCAGCACCCAGGACAGGGGAAACACAGATACGCAGTATTTT. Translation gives CASTQDRGNTDTQYF.

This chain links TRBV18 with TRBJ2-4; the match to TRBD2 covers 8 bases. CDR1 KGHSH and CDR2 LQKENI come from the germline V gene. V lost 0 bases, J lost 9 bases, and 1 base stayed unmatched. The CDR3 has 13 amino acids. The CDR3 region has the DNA TGTGCCAGCTCACCACCGGGACTAGGCATTCAGTACTTC. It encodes CASSPPGLGIQYF.

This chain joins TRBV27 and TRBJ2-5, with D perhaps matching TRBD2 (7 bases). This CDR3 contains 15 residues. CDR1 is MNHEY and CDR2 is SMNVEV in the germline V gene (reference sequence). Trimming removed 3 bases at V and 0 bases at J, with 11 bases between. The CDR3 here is CASSFAGAYQETQYF. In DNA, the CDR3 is TGTGCCAGCAGTTTTGCGGGGGCCTACCAAGAGACCCAGTACTTC.

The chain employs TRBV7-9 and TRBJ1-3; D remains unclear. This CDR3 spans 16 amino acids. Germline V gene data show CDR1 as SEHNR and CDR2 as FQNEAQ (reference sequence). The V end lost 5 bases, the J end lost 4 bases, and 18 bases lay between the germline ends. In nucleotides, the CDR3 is TGTGCCAGCAGCCCCTCTCGTAGCCGAGACGGAAACACCATATATTTT. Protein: CASSPSRSRDGNTIYF.

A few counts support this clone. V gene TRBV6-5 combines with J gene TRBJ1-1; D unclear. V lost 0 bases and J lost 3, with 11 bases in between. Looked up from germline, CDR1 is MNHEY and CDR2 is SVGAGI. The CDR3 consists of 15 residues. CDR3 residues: CASSYSSVGYTEAFF. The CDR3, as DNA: TGTGCCAGCAGTTACTCGTCTGTCGGTTACACTGAAGCTTTCTTT.

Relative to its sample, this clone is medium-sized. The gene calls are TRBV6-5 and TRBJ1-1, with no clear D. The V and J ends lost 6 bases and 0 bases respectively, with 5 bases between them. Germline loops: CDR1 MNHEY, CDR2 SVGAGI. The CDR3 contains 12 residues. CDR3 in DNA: TGTGCCAGCAGCCAAATGAACACTGAAGCTTTCTTT. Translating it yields CASSQMNTEAFF.

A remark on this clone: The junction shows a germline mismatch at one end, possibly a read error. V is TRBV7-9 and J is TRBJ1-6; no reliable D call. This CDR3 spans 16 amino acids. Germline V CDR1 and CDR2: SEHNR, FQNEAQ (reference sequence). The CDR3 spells CASSYVESSHNSPLHF. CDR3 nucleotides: TGTGCCAGCAGTTATGTGGAGAGCTCCCATAATTCACCCCTCCACTTT.

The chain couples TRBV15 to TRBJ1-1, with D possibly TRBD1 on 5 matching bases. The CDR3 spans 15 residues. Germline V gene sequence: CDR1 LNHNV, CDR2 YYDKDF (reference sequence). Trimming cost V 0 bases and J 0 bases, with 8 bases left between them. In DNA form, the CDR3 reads TGTGCCACCAGCAGAGAGAAGGGGATGAACACTGAAGCTTTCTTT. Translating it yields CATSREKGMNTEAFF.

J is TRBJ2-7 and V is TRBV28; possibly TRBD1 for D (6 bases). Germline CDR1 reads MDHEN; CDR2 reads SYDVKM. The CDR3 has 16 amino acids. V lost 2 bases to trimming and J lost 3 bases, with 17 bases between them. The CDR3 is CASSLRLGRGFYEQYF. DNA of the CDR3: TGTGCCAGCAGTTTACGCCTAGGCAGGGGCTTCTACGAGCAGTACTTC. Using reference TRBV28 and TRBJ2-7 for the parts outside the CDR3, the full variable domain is DVKVTQSSRYLVKRTGEKVFLECVQDMDHENMFWYRQDPGLGLRLIYFSYDVKMKEKGDIPEGYSVSREKKERFSLILESASTNQTSMYLCASSLRLGRGFYEQYFGPGTRLTVT.

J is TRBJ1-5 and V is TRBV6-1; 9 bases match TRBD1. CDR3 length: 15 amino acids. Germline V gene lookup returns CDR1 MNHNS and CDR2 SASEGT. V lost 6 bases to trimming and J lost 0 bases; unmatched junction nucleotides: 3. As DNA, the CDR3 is TGTGCCAGCAGGGGACAGGGACATAGCAATCAGCCCCAGCATTTT. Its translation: CASRGQGHSNQPQHF.

This CDR3 is CASSYTGPRAGYTF. The CDR3 region has the DNA TGTGCCAGCAGCTACACAGGACCTCGCGCTGGCTACACCTTC. The V gene is TRBV27, the J gene TRBJ1-2; D is perhaps TRBD1 (5 bases). Germline V gene lookup returns CDR1 MNHEY and CDR2 SMNVEV (reference sequence). This CDR3 spans 14 amino acids. Trimming pared 6 bases from V and 7 bases from J, leaving 18 bases between.

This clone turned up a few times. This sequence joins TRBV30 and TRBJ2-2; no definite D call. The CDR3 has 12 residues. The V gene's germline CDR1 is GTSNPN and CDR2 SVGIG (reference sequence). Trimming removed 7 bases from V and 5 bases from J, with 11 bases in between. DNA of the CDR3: TGTGCCTTCCCCCCGAGGACCGGGGAGCTGTTTTTT. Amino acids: CAFPPRTGELFF. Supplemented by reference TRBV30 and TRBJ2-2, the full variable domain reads SQTIHQWPATLVQPVGSPLSLECTVEGTSNPNLYWYRQAAGRGLQLLFYSVGIGQISSEVPQNLSASRPQDRQFILSSKKLLLSDSGFYLCAFPPRTGELFFGEGSRLTVL.

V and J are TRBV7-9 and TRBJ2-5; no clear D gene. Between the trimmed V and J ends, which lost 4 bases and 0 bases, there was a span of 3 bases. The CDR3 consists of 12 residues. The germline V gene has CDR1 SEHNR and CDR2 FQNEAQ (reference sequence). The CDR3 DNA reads TGTGCCAGCAGCTCGTACCAAGAGACCCAGTACTTC. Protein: CASSSYQETQYF.

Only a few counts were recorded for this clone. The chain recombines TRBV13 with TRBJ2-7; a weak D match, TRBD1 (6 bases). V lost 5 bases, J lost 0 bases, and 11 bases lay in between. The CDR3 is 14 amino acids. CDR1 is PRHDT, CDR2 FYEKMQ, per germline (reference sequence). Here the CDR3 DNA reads TGTGCCAGCAGCCCCCAGGGGAGCTCCTACGAGCAGTACTTC. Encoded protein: CASSPQGSSYEQYF.

The CDR3 reads CASSGPGQLNTDTQYF. CDR3 sequence (DNA): TGTGCCAGCAGCGGACCCGGACAGCTTAACACAGATACGCAGTATTTT. The chain links TRBV5-5 to TRBJ2-3; TRBD1 is a possible D gene (6 bases). V lost 4 bases to trimming and J lost 2 bases, with 17 bases between them. The germline V gene encodes CDR1 SGHKS and CDR2 YYEKEE (reference sequence). The CDR3 consists of 16 residues.

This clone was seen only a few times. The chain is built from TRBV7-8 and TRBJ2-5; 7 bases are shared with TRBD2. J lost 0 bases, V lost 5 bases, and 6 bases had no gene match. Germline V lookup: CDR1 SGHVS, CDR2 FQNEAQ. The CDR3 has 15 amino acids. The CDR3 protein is CASSTGLDYQETQYF. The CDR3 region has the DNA TGTGCCAGCAGCACCGGACTAGATTACCAAGAGACCCAGTACTTC.

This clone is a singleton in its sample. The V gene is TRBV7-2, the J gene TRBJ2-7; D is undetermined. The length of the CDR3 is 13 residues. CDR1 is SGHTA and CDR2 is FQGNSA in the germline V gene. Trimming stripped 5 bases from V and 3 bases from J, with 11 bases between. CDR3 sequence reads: CASSVYYLYEQYF. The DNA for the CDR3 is TGTGCCAGCAGCGTCTACTACCTCTACGAGCAGTACTTC.

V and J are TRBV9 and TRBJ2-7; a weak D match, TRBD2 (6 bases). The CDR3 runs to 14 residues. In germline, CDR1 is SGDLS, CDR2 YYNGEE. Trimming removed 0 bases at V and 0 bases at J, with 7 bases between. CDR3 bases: TGTGCCAGCAGCGTAGAGGGACTCTCCTACGAGCAGTACTTC. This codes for CASSVEGLSYEQYF.

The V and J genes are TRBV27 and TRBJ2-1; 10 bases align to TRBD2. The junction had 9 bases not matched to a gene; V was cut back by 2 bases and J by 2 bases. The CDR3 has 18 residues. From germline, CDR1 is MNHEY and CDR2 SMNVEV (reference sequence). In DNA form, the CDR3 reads TGTGCCAGCAGTTTAAAGGTGGGGCTAGCGGGGGCCTACAATGAGCAGTTCTTC. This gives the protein CASSLKVGLAGAYNEQFF.

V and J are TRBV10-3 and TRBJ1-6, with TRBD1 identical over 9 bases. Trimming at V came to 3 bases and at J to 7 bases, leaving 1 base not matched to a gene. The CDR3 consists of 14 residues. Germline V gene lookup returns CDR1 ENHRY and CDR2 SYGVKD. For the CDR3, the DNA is TGTGCCATCAGTGAAACAGGGGGCAATTCACCCCTCCACTTT. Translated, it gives CAISETGGNSPLHF.

The CDR3 DNA is TGTGCCAGCTCACCACTAACAGGGGAGAGTGGGACCCAGTACTTC. Its translation: CASSPLTGESGTQYF. This chain connects TRBV18 to TRBJ2-5; 7 positions match TRBD1. Germline values: CDR1 KGHSH, CDR2 LQKENI. V lost 1 base, J lost 7 bases, and 9 bases stayed unmatched. This CDR3 region has 15 residues.

The CDR3 protein is CASSGATGSAVYGYTF. The CDR3 DNA follows: TGTGCCAGCAGTGGCGCAACAGGGTCAGCGGTATATGGCTACACCTTC. This sequence joins TRBV2 and TRBJ1-2; maybe TRBD1 (6 bases). V was trimmed by 4 bases and J by 5 bases, leaving 20 bases between them. Looked up from germline, CDR1 is SNHLY and CDR2 is FYNNEI. CDR3 length: 16 amino acids.

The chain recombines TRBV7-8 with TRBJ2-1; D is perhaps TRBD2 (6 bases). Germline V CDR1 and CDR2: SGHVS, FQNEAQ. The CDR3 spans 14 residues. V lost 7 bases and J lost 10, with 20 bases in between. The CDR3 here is CASTSLRGRGEQFF. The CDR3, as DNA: TGTGCCAGCACCTCCCTTAGGGGACGGGGGGAGCAGTTCTTC.

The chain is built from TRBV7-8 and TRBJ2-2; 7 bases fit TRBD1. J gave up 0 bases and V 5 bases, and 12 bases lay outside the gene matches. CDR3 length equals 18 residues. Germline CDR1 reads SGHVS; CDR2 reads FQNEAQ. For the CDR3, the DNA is TGTGCCAGCAGCCTAAGGGTCAGGGGGTCTCCGAACACCGGGGAGCTGTTTTTT. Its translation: CASSLRVRGSPNTGELFF.

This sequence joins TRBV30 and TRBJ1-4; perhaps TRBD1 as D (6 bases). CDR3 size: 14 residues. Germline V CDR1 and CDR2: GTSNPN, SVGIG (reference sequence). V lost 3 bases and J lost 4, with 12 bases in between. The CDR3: CAWRGQGNNEKLFF. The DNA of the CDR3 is TGTGCCTGGAGGGGGCAGGGGAATAATGAAAAACTGTTTTTT.